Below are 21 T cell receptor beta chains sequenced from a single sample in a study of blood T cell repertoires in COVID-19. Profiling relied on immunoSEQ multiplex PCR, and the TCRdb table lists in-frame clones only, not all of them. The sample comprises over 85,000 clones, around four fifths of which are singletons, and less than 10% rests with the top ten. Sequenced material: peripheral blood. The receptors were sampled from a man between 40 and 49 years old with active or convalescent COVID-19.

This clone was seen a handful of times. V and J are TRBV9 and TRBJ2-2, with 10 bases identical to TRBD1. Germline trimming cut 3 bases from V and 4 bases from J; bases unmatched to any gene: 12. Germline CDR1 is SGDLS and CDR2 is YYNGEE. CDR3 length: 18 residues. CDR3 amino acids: CASSADRGPRRSTGELFF. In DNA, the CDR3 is TGTGCCAGCAGCGCCGACAGGGGGCCGCGGAGGAGCACCGGGGAGCTGTTTTTT.

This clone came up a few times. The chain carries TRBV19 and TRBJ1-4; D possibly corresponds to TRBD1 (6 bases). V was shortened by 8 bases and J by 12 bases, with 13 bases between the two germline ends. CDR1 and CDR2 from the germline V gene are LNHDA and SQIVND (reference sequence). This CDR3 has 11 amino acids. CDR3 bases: TGTGCCAGTGCCAACAGGGCTCAACTGTTTTTT. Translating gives CASANRAQLFF. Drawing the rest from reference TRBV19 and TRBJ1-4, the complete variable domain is DGGITQSPKYLFRKEGQNVTLSCEQNLNHDAMYWYRQDPGQGLRLIYYSQIVNDFQKGDIAEGYSVSREKKESFPLTVTSAQKNPTAFYLCASANRAQLFFGSGTQLSVL.

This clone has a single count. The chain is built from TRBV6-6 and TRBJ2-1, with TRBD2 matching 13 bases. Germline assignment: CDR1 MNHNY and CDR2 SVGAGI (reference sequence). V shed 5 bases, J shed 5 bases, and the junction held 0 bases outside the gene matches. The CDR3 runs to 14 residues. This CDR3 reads CASSTSGGDNEQFF. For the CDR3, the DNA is TGTGCCAGCAGTACTAGCGGGGGGGACAATGAGCAGTTCTTC.

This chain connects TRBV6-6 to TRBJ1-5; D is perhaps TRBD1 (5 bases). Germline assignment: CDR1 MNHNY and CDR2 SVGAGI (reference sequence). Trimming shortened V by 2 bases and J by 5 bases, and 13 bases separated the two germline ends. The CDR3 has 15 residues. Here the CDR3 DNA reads TGTGCCAGCAGTTACCAGGCAGGGATCTATCAGCCCCAGCATTTT. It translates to CASSYQAGIYQPQHF.

CDR3 nucleotides: TGTGCCAGCAGTGATCAGGGCAGCAATAATGAGCAGTTCTTC. This translates into CASSDQGSNNEQFF. This chain joins TRBV6-4 and TRBJ2-1; possibly TRBD1 for D (5 bases). The CDR3 has 14 residues. The germline V gene has CDR1 MRHNA and CDR2 SNTAGT. The V gene lost 3 bases and the J gene lost 7 bases, with 13 bases spanning the gap.

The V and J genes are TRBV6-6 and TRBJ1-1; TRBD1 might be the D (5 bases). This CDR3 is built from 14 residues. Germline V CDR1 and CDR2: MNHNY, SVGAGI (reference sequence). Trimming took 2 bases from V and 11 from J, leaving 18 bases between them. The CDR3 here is CASSYSKAGNGAFF. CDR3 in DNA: TGTGCCAGCAGTTACAGTAAGGCAGGGAATGGGGCTTTCTTT.

The CDR3 spells CASSEGSQGSGELFF. CDR3 nucleotides: TGCGCCAGCAGTGAGGGGAGCCAGGGGTCGGGGGAGCTGTTTTTT. The chain joins TRBV10-1 to TRBJ2-2, with D possibly matching TRBD1 (6 bases). The CDR3 extends over 15 amino acids. The germline V gene has CDR1 WNHNN and CDR2 SYGVQD (reference sequence). Trimming stripped 2 bases from V and 8 bases from J, with 15 bases between.

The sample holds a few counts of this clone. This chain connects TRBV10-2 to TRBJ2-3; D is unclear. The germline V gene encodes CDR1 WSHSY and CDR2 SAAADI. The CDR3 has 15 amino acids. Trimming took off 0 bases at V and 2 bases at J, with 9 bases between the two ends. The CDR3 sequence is CASSESPTLTDTQYF. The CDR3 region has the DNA TGCGCCAGCAGTGAGTCTCCGACACTCACAGATACGCAGTATTTT.

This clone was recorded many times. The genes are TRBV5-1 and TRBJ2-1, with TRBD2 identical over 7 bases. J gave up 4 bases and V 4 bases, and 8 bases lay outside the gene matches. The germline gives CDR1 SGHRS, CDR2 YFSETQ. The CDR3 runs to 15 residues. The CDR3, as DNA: TGCGCCAGCAGCATACCAGCGGGGAATTACAATGAGCAGTTCTTC. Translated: CASSIPAGNYNEQFF.

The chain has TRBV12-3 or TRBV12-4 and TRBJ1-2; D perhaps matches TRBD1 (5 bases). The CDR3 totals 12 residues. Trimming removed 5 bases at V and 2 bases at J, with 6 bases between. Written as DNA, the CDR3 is TGTGCCAGCAGTAACAGGAACTATGGCTACACCTTC. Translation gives CASSNRNYGYTF.

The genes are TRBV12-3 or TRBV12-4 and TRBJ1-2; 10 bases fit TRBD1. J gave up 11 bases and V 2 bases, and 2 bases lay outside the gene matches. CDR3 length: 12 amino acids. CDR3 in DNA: TGTGCCAGCAGTTTAAGGGACAGGGGATACACCTTC. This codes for CASSLRDRGYTF.

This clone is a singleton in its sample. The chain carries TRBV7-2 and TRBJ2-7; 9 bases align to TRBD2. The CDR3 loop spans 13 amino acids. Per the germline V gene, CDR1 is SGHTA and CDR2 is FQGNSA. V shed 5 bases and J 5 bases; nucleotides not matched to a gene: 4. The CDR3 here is CASSRGLANEQYF. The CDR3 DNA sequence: TGTGCCAGCAGCCGAGGACTAGCGAACGAGCAGTACTTC.

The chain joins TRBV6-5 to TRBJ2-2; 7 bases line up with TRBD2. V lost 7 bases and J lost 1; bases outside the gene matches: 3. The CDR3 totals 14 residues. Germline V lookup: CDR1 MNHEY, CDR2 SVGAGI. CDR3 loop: CASTGLENTGELFF. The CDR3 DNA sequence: TGTGCCAGCACAGGACTAGAGAACACCGGGGAGCTGTTTTTT.

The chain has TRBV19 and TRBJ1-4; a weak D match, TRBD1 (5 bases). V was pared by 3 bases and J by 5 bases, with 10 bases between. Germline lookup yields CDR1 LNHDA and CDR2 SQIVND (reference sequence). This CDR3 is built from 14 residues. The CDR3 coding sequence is TGTGCCAGTAGTATCCGGCAGGGCAATGAAAAACTGTTTTTT. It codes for CASSIRQGNEKLFF.

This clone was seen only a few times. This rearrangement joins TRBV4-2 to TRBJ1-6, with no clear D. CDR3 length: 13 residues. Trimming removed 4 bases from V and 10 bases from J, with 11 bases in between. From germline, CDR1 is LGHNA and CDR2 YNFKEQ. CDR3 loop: CASSPTEVSPLHF. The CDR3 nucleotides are TGTGCCAGCAGCCCTACTGAGGTCTCACCCCTCCACTTT.

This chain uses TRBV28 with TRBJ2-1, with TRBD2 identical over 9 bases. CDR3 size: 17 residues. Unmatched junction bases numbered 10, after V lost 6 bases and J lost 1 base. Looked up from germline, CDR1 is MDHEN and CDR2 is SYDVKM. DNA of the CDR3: TGTGCCAGCAGCCCGGTGGGTAGCGGGGGTTCCTACAATGAGCAGTTCTTC. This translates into CASSPVGSGGSYNEQFF.

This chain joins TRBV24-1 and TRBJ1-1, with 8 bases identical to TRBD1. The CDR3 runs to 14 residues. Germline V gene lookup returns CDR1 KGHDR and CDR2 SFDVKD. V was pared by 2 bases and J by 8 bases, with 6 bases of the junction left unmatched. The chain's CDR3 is CATSDSLRTGEAFF. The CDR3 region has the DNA TGTGCCACCAGTGATTCCTTACGGACAGGGGAAGCTTTCTTT.

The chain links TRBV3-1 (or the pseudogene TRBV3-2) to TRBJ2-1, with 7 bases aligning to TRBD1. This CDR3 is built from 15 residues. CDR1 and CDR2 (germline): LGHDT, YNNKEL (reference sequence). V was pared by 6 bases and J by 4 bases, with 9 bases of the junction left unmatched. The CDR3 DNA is TGTGCCAGCAGGCCCTGGGACAGCAGATACAATGAGCAGTTCTTC. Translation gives CASRPWDSRYNEQFF.

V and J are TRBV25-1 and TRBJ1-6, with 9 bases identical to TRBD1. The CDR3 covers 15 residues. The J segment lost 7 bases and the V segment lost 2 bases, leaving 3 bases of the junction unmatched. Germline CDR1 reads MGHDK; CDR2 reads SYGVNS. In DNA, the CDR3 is TGTGCCAGCAGTGAAACAGGGGGCAGGAATTCACCCCTCCACTTT. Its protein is CASSETGGRNSPLHF.

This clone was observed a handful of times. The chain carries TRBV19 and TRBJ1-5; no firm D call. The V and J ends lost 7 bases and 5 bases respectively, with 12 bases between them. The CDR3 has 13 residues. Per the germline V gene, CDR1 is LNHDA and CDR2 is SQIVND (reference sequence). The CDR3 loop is CASNIAGHQPQHF. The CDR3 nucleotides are TGTGCCAGTAACATCGCGGGTCATCAGCCCCAGCATTTT.

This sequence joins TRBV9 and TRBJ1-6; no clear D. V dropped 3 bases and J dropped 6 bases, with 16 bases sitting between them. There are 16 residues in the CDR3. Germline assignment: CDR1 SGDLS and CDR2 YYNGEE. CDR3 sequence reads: CASSGGGLRFNSPLHF. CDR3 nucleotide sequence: TGTGCCAGCAGCGGCGGCGGTCTCCGGTTTAATTCACCCCTCCACTTT.